The subject of this entry is one TCR beta chain. Its target is unknown. The data originate from a study of lymphopenia after photon versus proton radiotherapy. Between the trimmed V and J ends, which lost 5 bases and 8 bases, there was a span of 10 bases. CDR3 size: 12 residues. Germline CDR1 is SGHRS and CDR2 is YFSETQ. This table comes from immunoSEQ multiplex PCR, and its TCRdb copy is limited to in-frame clones, with some not included. The sample carries some 45,000 clones, approximately 83% recorded once. General study results and limits: Proton therapy kept repertoires fairly stable, unlike photons, which gained effector/memory cells. A bigger post-nadir fall in TCR diversity correlated inversely with survival time in deceased patients. Better survival with proton therapy was suggested as possible, not demonstrated. After lymphocyte nadir, photon-treated repertoires showed oligoclonal expansion, especially CD8+ Temra.

The chain combines TRBV5-1 with TRBJ1-4; D is undetermined. The sequence came from a woman in her 70s with pancreatic cancer. The source material was peripheral blood, sampled from a patient treated with proton-based radiotherapy. CDR3 in amino acids: CASSGPEEKLFF. The CDR3 DNA sequence: TGCGCCAGCAGTGGACCCGAAGAAAAACTGTTTTTT. Full variable domain (outside the CDR3, taken from reference TRBV5-1 and TRBJ1-4): KAGVTQTPRYLIKTRGQQVTLSCSPISGHRSVSWYQQTPGQGLQFLFEYFSETQRNKGNFPGRFSGRQFSNSRSEMNVSTLELGDSALYLCASSGPEEKLFFGSGTQLSVL.